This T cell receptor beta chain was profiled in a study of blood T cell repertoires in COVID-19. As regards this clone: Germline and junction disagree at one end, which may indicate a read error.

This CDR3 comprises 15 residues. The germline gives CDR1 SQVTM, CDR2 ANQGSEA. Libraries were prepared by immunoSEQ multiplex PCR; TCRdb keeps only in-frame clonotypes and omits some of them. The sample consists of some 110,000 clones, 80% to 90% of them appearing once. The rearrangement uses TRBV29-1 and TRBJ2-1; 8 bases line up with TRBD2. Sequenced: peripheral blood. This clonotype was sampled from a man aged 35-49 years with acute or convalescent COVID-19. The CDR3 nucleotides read TGCAGCGCTGAACCCGGGACTAGTTTACTCAATGAGCAGTTCTTC. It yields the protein CSAEPGTSLLNEQFF.